The rows below give T cell receptor beta chains drawn from one sample of a study of T cell repertoires in cytomegalovirus infection. The antigens of these receptors remain unknown. TCRdb used MiXCR to reprocess the reads, holding one entry per CDR3 protein. The sample lists hundreds of thousands of distinct CDR3 sequences; 33% were seen once. Sequenced here: cultured PBMCs, sampled from culture after CMV antigen stimulation. Receptors were obtained from a human donor in good health (CMV status not recorded). Some clones in this sample may be carry-over from other donors' samples. The CDR3 runs from the conserved cysteine through the conserved F or W. A D gene is named only where the DNA matches it firmly. Some rows mark clone size as missing; the rest say once, few, many or name a class of expanded clone.

>TRBV5-4|.|TRBJ2-3|.
CASSLSSTDTDTQYF
TGTGCCAGCAGCTTATCCTCCACCGACACAGATACGCAGTATTTT
>TRBV7-2|.|TRBJ2-7|many
CASSLGGFYEQYF
TGTGCCAGCAGCTTAGGCGGGTTCTACGAGCAGTACTTC
>TRBV11-2|TRBD1|TRBJ2-1|.
CASSLVGQVTNEQFF
TGTGCCAGCAGCTTAGTAGGACAGGTAACTAATGAGCAGTTCTTC
>TRBV3-1|.|TRBJ2-1|.
CASSQDHHSHSSFF
TGTGCCAGCAGCCAAGATCACCACAGCCACAGTTCGTTCTTC
>TRBV7-8|TRBD2|TRBJ2-1|few
CASTLAPWGGSYNEQFF
TGTGCCAGCACCCTAGCCCCCTGGGGGGGATCCTACAATGAGCAGTTCTTC
>TRBV4-3|TRBD2|TRBJ2-1|few
CASSRSTSLGYNEQFF
TGCGCCAGCAGCCGATCGACTAGCTTAGGCTACAATGAGCAGTTCTTC
>TRBV6-2/TRBV6-3|TRBD2|TRBJ2-3|.
CASSLQTSDYTDTQYF
TGTGCCAGCAGCCTCCAAACTAGCGACTACACAGATACGCAGTATTTT
>TRBV6-6|.|TRBJ2-1|.
CASSYSVSRDEQFF
TGTGCCAGCAGTTACTCGGTTAGTCGCGATGAGCAGTTCTTC
>TRBV6-2/TRBV6-3|.|TRBJ2-5|many
CASSYGETQYF
TGTGCCAGCAGTTACGGGGAGACCCAGTACTTC
>TRBV28|.|TRBJ1-4|.
CASRPSRGAGEKLFF
TGTGCCAGCAGACCCTCTCGGGGGGCGGGGGAAAAACTGTTTTTT
>TRBV6-1|TRBD2|TRBJ2-2|few
CASTPGSGRATGELFF
TGTGCCAGCACGCCCGGGAGCGGGAGGGCCACCGGGGAGCTGTTTTTT
>TRBV7-2|.|TRBJ2-7|many
CASSLGFDAASYEQYF
TGTGCCAGCAGCTTAGGCTTCGACGCTGCCTCCTACGAGCAGTACTTC
>TRBV9|TRBD1|TRBJ2-3|.
CASSAHRGTDTQYF
TGTGCCAGCAGCGCCCACAGGGGGACAGATACGCAGTATTTT
>TRBV11-3|.|TRBJ2-7|.
CASSLDPSVREGYEQYF
TGTGCCAGCAGCTTAGACCCTTCCGTGCGCGAAGGCTACGAGCAGTACTTC
>TRBV20-1|.|TRBJ2-5|few
CSARGGPWGYQETQYF
TGCAGTGCTAGAGGGGGGCCGTGGGGTTACCAAGAGACCCAGTACTTC
>TRBV6-8|.|TRBJ2-7|.
CASSEDRSYEQYF
TGTGCCAGCAGCGAAGACCGATCCTACGAGCAGTACTTC
>TRBV7-2|.|TRBJ2-7|many
CASSPPNSYEQYF
TGTGCCAGCAGCCCGCCGAACTCCTACGAGCAGTACTTC
>TRBV4-3|TRBD2|TRBJ2-3|.
CASSQQTSGSWDTQYF
TGCGCCAGCAGCCAACAAACTAGCGGGAGTTGGGATACGCAGTATTTT
>TRBV20-1|.|TRBJ1-4|few
CSARVWTQNEKLFF
TGCAGTGCTAGAGTCTGGACGCAGAATGAAAAACTGTTTTTT
>TRBV7-2|.|TRBJ2-7|.
CASTLGAWEYEQYF
TGTGCCAGCACCTTGGGGGCCTGGGAGTACGAGCAGTACTTC
>TRBV7-2|TRBD2|TRBJ2-5|few
CASRVSGGARETQYF
TGTGCCAGCAGGGTTAGCGGGGGGGCCCGAGAGACCCAGTACTTC
>TRBV20-1|.|TRBJ1-6|.
CSARGTSSYNSPLHF
TGCAGTGCTAGAGGGACCAGCTCCTATAATTCACCCCTCCACTTT
>TRBV19|.|TRBJ1-2|few
CASSIGRTHYGYTF
TGTGCCAGTAGTATAGGAAGAACGCACTATGGCTACACCTTC
>TRBV6-2/TRBV6-3|.|TRBJ2-5|few
CASSYRDGRVQETQYF
TGTGCCAGCAGTTACCGGGACGGCAGAGTCCAAGAGACCCAGTACTTC
>TRBV30|.|TRBJ2-4|few
CAWSSVEGRAGNIQYF
TGTGCCTGGAGTTCCGTCGAGGGGAGAGCCGGAAACATTCAGTACTTC
>TRBV24-1|TRBD2|TRBJ2-3|few
CATSALAGVSGGTDTQYF
TGTGCCACCAGTGCGCTAGCGGGAGTATCAGGGGGCACAGATACGCAGTATTTT
>TRBV4-1|.|TRBJ1-4|.
CASSQVTGTEKLFF
TGCGCCAGCAGCCAAGTCACAGGGACGGAAAAACTGTTTTTT
>TRBV2|TRBD2|TRBJ2-5|.
CASALWGGRETQYF
TGTGCCAGCGCTCTTTGGGGCGGGAGAGAGACCCAGTACTTC